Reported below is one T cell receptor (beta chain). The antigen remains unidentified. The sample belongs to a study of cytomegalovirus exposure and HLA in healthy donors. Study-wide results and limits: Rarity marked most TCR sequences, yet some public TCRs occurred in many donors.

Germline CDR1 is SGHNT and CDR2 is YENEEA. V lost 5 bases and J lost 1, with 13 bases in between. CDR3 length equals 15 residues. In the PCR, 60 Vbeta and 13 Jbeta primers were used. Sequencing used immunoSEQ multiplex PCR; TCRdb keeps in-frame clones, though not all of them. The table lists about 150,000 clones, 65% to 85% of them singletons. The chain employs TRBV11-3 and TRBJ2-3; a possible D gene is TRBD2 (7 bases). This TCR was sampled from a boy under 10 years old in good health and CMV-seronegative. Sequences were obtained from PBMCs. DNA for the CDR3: TGTGCCAGCAGCCTACGGGGGGCGGGCACAGATACGCAGTATTTT. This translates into CASSLRGAGTDTQYF.